This TCR beta chain comes out of a study of cytomegalovirus exposure and HLA in healthy donors. PCR was performed using 60 Vbeta and 13 Jbeta primers. The protocol was immunoSEQ multiplex PCR, while the TCRdb copy is restricted to in-frame clones and leaves out a portion. In the table there are about 140,000 clones, over 75% of which are singletons. V shed 2 bases and J shed 7 bases, with 6 bases lying between them. This CDR3 comprises 12 residues. Germline assignment: CDR1 MNHNY and CDR2 SVGAGI (reference sequence). The TCR originated in a middle-aged man in good health and CMV-seronegative. The chain joins TRBV6-6 to TRBJ2-1; no reliable D call. Sample: PBMCs. In DNA form, the CDR3 reads TGTGCCAGCAGTTACAGGAGTAATGAGCAGTTCTTC. As protein: CASSYRSNEQFF.